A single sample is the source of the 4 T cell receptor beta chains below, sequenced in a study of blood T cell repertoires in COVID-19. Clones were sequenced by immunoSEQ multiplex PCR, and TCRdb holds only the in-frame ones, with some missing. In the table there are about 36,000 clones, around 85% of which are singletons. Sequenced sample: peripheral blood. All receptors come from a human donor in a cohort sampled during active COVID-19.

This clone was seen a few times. The CDR3 sequence is CASSTDRLGNEKLFF. CDR3 nucleotide sequence: TGTGCCAGTAGTACCGACAGGTTGGGAAATGAAAAACTGTTTTTT. This rearrangement joins TRBV19 to TRBJ1-4, with D perhaps matching TRBD1 (6 bases). The CDR3 spans 15 residues. With 4 bases removed from V and 5 bases from J, the gap between germline ends came to 14 bases. CDR1 LNHDA and CDR2 SQIVND come from the germline V gene (reference sequence).

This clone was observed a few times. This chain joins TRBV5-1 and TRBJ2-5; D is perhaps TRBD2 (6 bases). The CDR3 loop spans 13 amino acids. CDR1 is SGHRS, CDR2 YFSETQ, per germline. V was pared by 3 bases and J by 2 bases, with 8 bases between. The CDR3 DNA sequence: TGCGCCAGCAGCTGGGACTCACAAGAGACCCAGTACTTC. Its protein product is CASSWDSQETQYF.

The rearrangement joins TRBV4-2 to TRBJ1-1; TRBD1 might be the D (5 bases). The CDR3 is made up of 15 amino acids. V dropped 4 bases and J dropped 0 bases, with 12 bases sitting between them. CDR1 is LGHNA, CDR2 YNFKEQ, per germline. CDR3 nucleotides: TGTGCCAGCAGCCCCCCGGGGGTACTGAACACTGAAGCTTTCTTT. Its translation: CASSPPGVLNTEAFF.

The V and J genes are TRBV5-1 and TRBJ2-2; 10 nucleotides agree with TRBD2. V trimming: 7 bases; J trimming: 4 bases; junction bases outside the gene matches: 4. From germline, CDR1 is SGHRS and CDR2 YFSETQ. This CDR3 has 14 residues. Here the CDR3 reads CASQLAGATGELFF. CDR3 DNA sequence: TGCGCCAGCCAGCTAGCGGGGGCCACCGGGGAGCTGTTTTTT. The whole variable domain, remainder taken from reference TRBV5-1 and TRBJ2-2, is KAGVTQTPRYLIKTRGQQVTLSCSPISGHRSVSWYQQTPGQGLQFLFEYFSETQRNKGNFPGRFSGRQFSNSRSEMNVSTLELGDSALYLCASQLAGATGELFFGEGSRLTVL.